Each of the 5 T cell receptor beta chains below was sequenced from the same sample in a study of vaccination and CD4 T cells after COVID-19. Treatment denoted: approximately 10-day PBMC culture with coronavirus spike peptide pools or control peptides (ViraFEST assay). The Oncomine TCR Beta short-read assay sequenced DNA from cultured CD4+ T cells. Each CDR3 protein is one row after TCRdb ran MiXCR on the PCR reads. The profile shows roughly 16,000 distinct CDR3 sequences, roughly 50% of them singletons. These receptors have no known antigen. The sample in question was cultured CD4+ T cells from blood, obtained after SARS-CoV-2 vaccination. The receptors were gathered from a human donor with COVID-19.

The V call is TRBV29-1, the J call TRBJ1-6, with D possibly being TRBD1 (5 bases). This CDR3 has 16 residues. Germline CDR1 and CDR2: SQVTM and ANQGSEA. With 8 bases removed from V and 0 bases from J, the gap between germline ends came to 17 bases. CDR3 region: CSMQLGQSSYNSPLHF. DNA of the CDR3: TGCAGCATGCAGTTGGGGCAAAGCTCCTATAATTCACCCCTCCACTTT.

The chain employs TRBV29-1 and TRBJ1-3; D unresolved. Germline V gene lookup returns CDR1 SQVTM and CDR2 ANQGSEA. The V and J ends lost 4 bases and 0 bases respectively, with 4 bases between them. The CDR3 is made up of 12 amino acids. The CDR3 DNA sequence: TGCAGCGTTGGAGGCTCTGGAAACACCATATATTTT. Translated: CSVGGSGNTIYF.

CDR3 region: CASSRGLGTDRTVYEQYF. CDR3 in DNA: TGTGCCAGCAGCCGGGGTTTGGGGACAGACCGGACCGTCTACGAGCAGTACTTC. V is TRBV7-9 and J is TRBJ2-7; 7 positions agree with TRBD1. Germline assignment: CDR1 SEHNR and CDR2 FQNEAQ (reference sequence). The CDR3 length is 18 residues. V shed 5 bases, J shed 3 bases, and the junction held 19 bases outside the gene matches.

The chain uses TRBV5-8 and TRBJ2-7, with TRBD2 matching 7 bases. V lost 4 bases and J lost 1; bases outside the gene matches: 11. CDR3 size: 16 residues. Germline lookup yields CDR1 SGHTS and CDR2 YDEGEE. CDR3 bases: TGTGCCAGCAGCCGGCGGGGGTTCGAGGAATCCTACGAGCAGTACTTC. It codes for CASSRRGFEESYEQYF. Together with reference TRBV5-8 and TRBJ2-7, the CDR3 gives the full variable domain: EAGVTQSPTHLIKTRGQQATLRCSPISGHTSVYWYQQALGLGLQFLLWYDEGEERNRGNFPPRFSGRQFPNYSSELNVNALELEDSALYLCASSRRGFEESYEQYFGPGTRLTVT.

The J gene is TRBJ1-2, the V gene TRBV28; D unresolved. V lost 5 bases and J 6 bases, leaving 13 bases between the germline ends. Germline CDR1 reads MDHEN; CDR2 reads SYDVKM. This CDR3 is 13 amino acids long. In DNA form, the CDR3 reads TGTGCCAGCAGTGAGCGGGCCCCTAATGGCTACACCTTC. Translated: CASSERAPNGYTF.